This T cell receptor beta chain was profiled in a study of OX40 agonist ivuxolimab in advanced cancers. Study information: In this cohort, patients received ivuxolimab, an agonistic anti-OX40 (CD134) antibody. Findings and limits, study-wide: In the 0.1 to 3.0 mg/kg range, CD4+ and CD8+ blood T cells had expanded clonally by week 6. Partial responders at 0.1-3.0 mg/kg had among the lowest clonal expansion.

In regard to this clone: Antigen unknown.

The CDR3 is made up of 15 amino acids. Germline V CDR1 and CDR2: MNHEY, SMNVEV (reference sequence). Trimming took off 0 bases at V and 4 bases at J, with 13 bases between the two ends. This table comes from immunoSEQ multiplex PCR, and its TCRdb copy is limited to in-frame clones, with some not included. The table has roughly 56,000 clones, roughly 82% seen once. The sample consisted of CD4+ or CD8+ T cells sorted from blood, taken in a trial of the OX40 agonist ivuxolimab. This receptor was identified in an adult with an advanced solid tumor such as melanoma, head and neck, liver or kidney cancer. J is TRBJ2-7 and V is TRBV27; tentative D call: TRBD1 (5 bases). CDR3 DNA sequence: TGTGCCAGCAGTTTATCGTTCAGGGTCGGTTACGAGCAGTACTTC. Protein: CASSLSFRVGYEQYF.